This T cell receptor (beta chain) was observed in a study of T cells in Graves' hyperthyroidism and ophthalmopathy. This clonotype was counted at least ten times. Antigen specificity is unknown. After removal of 6 bases from V and 6 bases from J, the junction contained 7 bases not matched to a gene. The CDR3 spans 14 residues. Germline-derived CDR1 and CDR2 are MDHEN and SYDVKM. RNA transcripts gave rise to amplified TCR beta CDR3 regions. Researchers ran a first-round RT-PCR on the TCR CDR3 using the HTBI primer set. TCRdb reanalysed the multiplex PCR reads using MiXCR and keeps one entry per CDR3 protein. This table holds about 300,000 distinct CDR3 sequences, less than 30% found once. Not enrolled were patients with uncontrolled infection, other autoimmune disease, pregnancy or lactation. Diagnoses rested on clinical symptoms, serum thyroxine and TRAb, thyroid ultrasound and orbital computed tomography. PBMCs were collected from an approximately 9.3 ml volume of fresh peripheral blood.

Regarding the study as a whole: Most clonotypes that expanded in the thyroid above 0.001 also showed up in blood.

Sequencing used blood. This sequence was found in a man aged 35 to 55 with Graves' hyperthyroidism that later progressed to Graves' ophthalmopathy. The V gene is TRBV28, the J gene TRBJ2-2; 7 bases match TRBD2. The CDR3 nucleotides read TGTGCCAGCAGGAGGGGACTAACCCCCGGGGAGCTGTTTTTT. Translating gives CASRRGLTPGELFF.